The 17 T cell receptor beta chains listed next were all sequenced from one sample in a study of blood T cells in healthy people across ages. The use of a sample-barcoded 5' primer and a J-beta primer mix characterized a second PCR of about 6 to 12 cycles. Via MiXCR, TCRdb re-called the 5' RACE reads, giving one row per CDR3 protein. The sample includes roughly 2 million distinct CDR3 sequences, roughly 50% of them seen just once. Source material: blood. The origin of the receptors is a woman between 35 and 50 years old in good health.

The sample holds one count of this clonotype. The genes are TRBV11-3 and TRBJ1-1, with no clear D. The CDR3 contains 16 residues. Germline CDR1 SGHNT, CDR2 YENEEA. Trimming cost V 0 bases and J 4 bases, with 15 bases left between them. CDR3 in DNA: TGTGCCAGCAGCTTAGATGGGCGGGAAGGGAGCACTGAAGCTTTCTTT. Amino acids: CASSLDGREGSTEAFF.

This clonotype has only a few counts. This sequence joins TRBV7-2 and TRBJ1-2; D not certain. Trimming stripped 2 bases from V and 7 bases from J, with 14 bases between. The CDR3 is made up of 14 amino acids. Germline CDR1 is SGHTA and CDR2 is FQGNSA. The CDR3 DNA reads as TGTGCCAGCAGCTTATACTTGGATGTGGCTGGCTACACCTTC. Translation: CASSLYLDVAGYTF.

This clonotype has more than one count but fewer than ten. A junction end diverges from the germline sequence, so it may reflect a read error. The rearrangement links TRBV29-1 to TRBJ1-2, with 7 nucleotides matching TRBD1. Germline V gene lookup returns CDR1 SQVTM and CDR2 ANQGSEA. The CDR3 extends over 12 amino acids. The CDR3 region has the DNA TGCAGCGTCGAAGGAGACAGGGCTGGCTACACCTTC. It codes for CSVEGDRAGYTF.

This chain uses TRBV15 with TRBJ2-5; 7 nucleotides match TRBD2. V trimming: 1 base; J trimming: 3 bases; junction bases outside the gene matches: 11. The CDR3 is 17 amino acids. Germline V gives CDR1 LNHNV, CDR2 YYDKDF (reference sequence). The CDR3 reads CATSRVGFGLAEETQYF. The CDR3 nucleotides are TGTGCCACCAGCAGAGTTGGTTTCGGGCTAGCGGAAGAGACCCAGTACTTC.

This clonotype was found a few times. The rearrangement links TRBV25-1 to TRBJ2-3; 8 nucleotides match TRBD1. The junction had 3 bases not matched to a gene; V was cut back by 8 bases and J by 2 bases. This CDR3 has 13 residues. The germline V gene has CDR1 MGHDK and CDR2 SYGVNS. The CDR3 region is CASRTGFTDTQYF. CDR3 DNA: TGTGCCAGCCGGACAGGGTTCACAGATACGCAGTATTTT.

This clonotype appeared a few times. The chain couples TRBV4-3 to TRBJ2-5, with TRBD1 matching over 9 bases. The CDR3 consists of 15 residues. From germline, CDR1 is LGHNA and CDR2 YSLEER. J was trimmed by 4 bases and V by 4 bases; bases with no gene match: 7. The CDR3 reads CASSLEDRGGETQYF. CDR3 nucleotides: TGCGCCAGCAGCCTCGAGGACAGGGGAGGAGAGACCCAGTACTTC.

This clonotype turned up a few times. V gene TRBV6-5 combines with J gene TRBJ2-5, with TRBD2 identical over 7 bases. The end of the DNA is better explained by TRBJ2-7, so the J call may be wrong. Germline assignment: CDR1 MNHEY and CDR2 SVGAGI. This CDR3 is built from 15 residues. CDR3 DNA: TGTGCCAGCAGTTACTCGATGGGCGGGAGCTACGAGCAGTACTTC. The encoded protein is CASSYSMGGSYEQYF.

This clonotype was recorded once. The chain joins TRBV27 to TRBJ2-1; D gene uncertain. The length of the CDR3 is 15 residues. Germline V lookup: CDR1 MNHEY, CDR2 SMNVEV (reference sequence). Trimming cost V 5 bases and J 3 bases, with 14 bases left between them. CDR3 protein: CASSPLGGNYNEQFF. CDR3 DNA sequence: TGTGCCAGCAGTCCCCTGGGTGGTAACTACAATGAGCAGTTCTTC.

About this clonotype itself: The germline gene is not matched at one end of the junction; a read error may be the cause. The chain couples TRBV5-1 to TRBJ2-3, with D hard to call. CDR1 SGHRS and CDR2 YFSETQ come from the germline V gene. The CDR3 length is 16 residues. In nucleotides, the CDR3 is TGCGCCAGCAACTTGCTTGGCATAGGTACCACAGATACGCAGTATTTT. It translates to CASNLLGIGTTDTQYF.

The chain carries TRBV2 and TRBJ2-1; D might be TRBD1 or TRBD2, each matching 6 bases. The CDR3 covers 15 residues. The V end was cut by 7 bases, the J end by 4 bases, with 17 bases between. The germline V gene has CDR1 SNHLY and CDR2 FYNNEI. CDR3 sequence: CASTDRRGLYNEQFF. CDR3 sequence (DNA): TGTGCCAGCACTGATAGGAGGGGGTTATACAATGAGCAGTTCTTC.

V gene TRBV6-5 combines with J gene TRBJ1-2, with D perhaps matching TRBD1 (5 bases). Trimming removed 2 bases at V and 4 bases at J, with 11 bases between. In germline, CDR1 is MNHEY, CDR2 SVGAGI. This CDR3 is built from 14 residues. CDR3 sequence: CASSYAQGPYGYTF. CDR3 sequence (DNA): TGTGCCAGCAGTTACGCCCAGGGACCCTATGGCTACACCTTC.

V usage is TRBV12-3 or TRBV12-4 and J usage is TRBJ1-2, with a weak D call TRBD1 (5 bases). V was cut by 3 bases and J by 4 bases, with 9 bases left in between. This CDR3 has 13 residues. CDR3 nucleotides: TGTGCCAGCAGTTTCCCAGGGCGCTATGGCTACACCTTC. Its translation is CASSFPGRYGYTF.

The sample holds a few counts of this clonotype. This chain joins TRBV7-2 and TRBJ2-7; D remains unclear. Trimming stripped 1 base from V and 3 bases from J, with 10 bases between. The V gene's germline CDR1 is SGHTA and CDR2 FQGNSA. CDR3 length: 14 residues. The CDR3 reads CASSLEASLYEQYF. The CDR3 DNA reads as TGTGCCAGCAGCTTAGAGGCCTCCCTCTACGAGCAGTACTTC.

This clonotype occurred many times. The rearrangement links TRBV25-1 to TRBJ2-1, with D tentatively TRBD1 (5 bases). CDR3 length: 13 amino acids. Per germline, CDR1 MGHDK and CDR2 SYGVNS. Trimming shortened V by 7 bases and J by 4 bases, and 11 bases separated the two germline ends. The CDR3 DNA sequence: TGTGCCAGCACACAGGCGCTTTACAATGAGCAGTTCTTC. This codes for CASTQALYNEQFF.

The chain links TRBV5-1 to TRBJ2-5; D remains ambiguous. CDR1 is SGHRS, CDR2 YFSETQ, per germline. The V end was cut by 4 bases, the J end by 0 bases, with 13 bases between. The CDR3 is made up of 15 amino acids. CDR3 sequence: CASSPHRAHQETQYF. As DNA, the CDR3 is TGCGCCAGCAGCCCGCACCGGGCCCACCAAGAGACCCAGTACTTC.

This clonotype was detected only once. This may come from a read error, since a much larger clone is one base off. V usage is TRBV7-2 and J usage is TRBJ2-1; TRBD1 is a possible D gene (5 bases). The CDR3 has 13 amino acids. Germline V lookup: CDR1 SGHTA, CDR2 FQGNSA. In DNA, the CDR3 is TGTGCCGGCAGCGTCGACAGATACAATGAGCAGTTCTTC. This encodes CAGSVDRYNEQFF.

This clonotype appeared a few times. This rearrangement joins TRBV4-3 to TRBJ1-2; D may be TRBD1 (6 bases). CDR3 length: 16 amino acids. The V end was cut by 1 base, the J end by 5 bases, with 17 bases between. Per germline, CDR1 LGHNA and CDR2 YSLEER. The CDR3 spells CASSQARDTSLYGYTF. DNA of the CDR3: TGCGCCAGCAGCCAAGCGCGGGACACGAGTCTTTATGGCTACACCTTC.